The clone carrying this TCR beta chain came up a few times. Antigen unknown. The germline gives CDR1 SGHRS, CDR2 YFSETQ. This CDR3 has 15 residues. V lost 4 bases, J lost 3 bases, and 16 bases lay in between. The source of the sample is a study of blood T cells in healthy people across ages. Study-level points and caveats: What prevented conclusive comparison of naive and antigen-experienced cells was that PBMCs were unsorted. Diversity estimates drawn from one million T cells were deemed underestimates.

Per sample, no less than 5 micrograms of total RNA were extracted. Sample-barcoded 5' priming and a J-beta primer mix drove a second PCR of about 6 to 12 cycles. Individual samples furnished no less than 2.5 million CDR3-containing paired-end reads apiece. TCRdb analysed the 5' RACE reads with MiXCR anew, one entry per CDR3 protein. The sample yields around 800,000 distinct CDR3 sequences, 50% to 65% seen once. The sequenced material came from blood. This chain links TRBV5-1 with TRBJ1-2; D possibly corresponds to TRBD1 (6 bases). This clonotype was sampled from a man older than 75 in good health. The DNA of the CDR3 is TGCGCCAGCAGCCCCACTATACAGGGCCACTATGGCTACACCTTC. It translates to CASSPTIQGHYGYTF.